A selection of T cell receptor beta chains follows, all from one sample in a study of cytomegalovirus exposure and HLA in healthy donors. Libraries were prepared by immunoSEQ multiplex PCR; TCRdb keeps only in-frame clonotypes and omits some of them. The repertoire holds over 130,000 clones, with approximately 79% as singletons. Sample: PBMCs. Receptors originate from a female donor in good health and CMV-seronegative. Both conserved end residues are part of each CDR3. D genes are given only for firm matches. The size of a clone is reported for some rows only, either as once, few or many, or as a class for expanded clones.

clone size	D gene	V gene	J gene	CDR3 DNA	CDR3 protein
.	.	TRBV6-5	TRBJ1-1	TGTGCCAGCAGTAGGGGGGGGACTGAAGCTTTCTTT	CASSRGGTEAFF
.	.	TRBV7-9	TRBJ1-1	TGTGCCAGCAGCTCCACAGGGAACACTGAAGCTTTCTTT	CASSSTGNTEAFF
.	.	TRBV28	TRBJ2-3	TGTGCCAGCAGTTTAGTCGAGAAGGGAGAGGAGTATTTT	CASSLVEKGEEYF
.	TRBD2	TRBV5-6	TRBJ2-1	TGTGCCAGCAGCGGCACTAGCGGCTACAATGAGCAGTTCTTC	CASSGTSGYNEQFF
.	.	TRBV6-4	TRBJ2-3	TGTGCCAGCAGTGTCAGCGCTAGCACAGATACGCAGTATTTT	CASSVSASTDTQYF
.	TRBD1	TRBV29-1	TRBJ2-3	TGCAGCGTGAAGGGACAGGGGGAAGGCACAGATACGCAGTATTTT	CSVKGQGEGTDTQYF
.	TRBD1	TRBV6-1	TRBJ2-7	TGTGCCAGCAGTGATAACGTCTTGGACAGGGGGTACGGGCAGTACTTC	CASSDNVLDRGYGQYF
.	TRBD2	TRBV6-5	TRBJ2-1	TGTGCCAGCGGTTACTCGGCTAGCGGGATCTACAATGAGCAGTTCTTC	CASGYSASGIYNEQFF
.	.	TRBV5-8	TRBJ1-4	TGTGCCAGCAGCCCTCCAGGGTCTATGAATGAAAAACTGTTTTTT	CASSPPGSMNEKLFF
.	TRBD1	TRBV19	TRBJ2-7	TGTGCCAGTAGTCACGCAACAGGGGAGTCCGCCTACGAGCAGTACTTC	CASSHATGESAYEQYF
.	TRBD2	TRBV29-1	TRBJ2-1	TGCAGCGTCGCGGGACTAGCGGGAGGGCCGGGCTACAATGAGCAGTTCTTC	CSVAGLAGGPGYNEQFF
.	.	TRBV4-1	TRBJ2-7	TGCGCCAGCAGCCCCGGACAGACCTACGAGCAGTACTTC	CASSPGQTYEQYF
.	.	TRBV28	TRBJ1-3	TGTGCCAGCAGACTAGGCAGGGGCTCTGGAAACACCATATATTTT	CASRLGRGSGNTIYF
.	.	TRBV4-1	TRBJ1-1	TGCGCCAGCAGCCAAGAATATAAAGGGACACAGAACACTGAAGCTTTCTTT	CASSQEYKGTQNTEAFF
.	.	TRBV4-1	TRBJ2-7	TGCGCCAGCAGCCAGGGTCCGGGAATTTCCTACGAGCAGTACTTC	CASSQGPGISYEQYF
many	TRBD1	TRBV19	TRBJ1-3	TGTGCCACGATGGACAGGGGGAGTTCTGGAAACACCATATATTTT	CATMDRGSSGNTIYF
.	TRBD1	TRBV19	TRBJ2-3	TGTGCCAGTAGTATAGAAAGGGGGCGGTCAGATACGCAGTATTTT	CASSIERGRSDTQYF
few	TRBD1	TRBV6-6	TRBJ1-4	TGTGCCAGCAGCCGGACAGGGAAGAGTGAAAAACTGTTTTTT	CASSRTGKSEKLFF
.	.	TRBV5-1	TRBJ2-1	TGCGCCAGCAGTTATCCCCCACGACCCACGGCGGGGAACTACAATGAGCAGTTCTTC	CASSYPPRPTAGNYNEQFF
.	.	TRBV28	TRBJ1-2	TGTGCCAGCAGTGAGAATGGAGGTGGCTACACCTTC	CASSENGGGYTF
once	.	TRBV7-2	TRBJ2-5	TGTGCCAGCAGCTTAGGACCGGGCGAGGGGACCCAGTACTTC	CASSLGPGEGTQYF
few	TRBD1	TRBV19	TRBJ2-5	TGTGCCAGTAGTATAGGGAGGACAGGCAAAGAGACCCAGTACTTC	CASSIGRTGKETQYF
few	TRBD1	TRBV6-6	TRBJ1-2	TGTGCCAGCAGTAATGCTCAGGGGGCAGGCTATGGCTACACCTTC	CASSNAQGAGYGYTF
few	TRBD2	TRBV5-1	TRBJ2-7	TGCGCCAGCAGCTTGGCCAGCGGGGGTAGCTCCTACGAGCAGTACTTC	CASSLASGGSSYEQYF
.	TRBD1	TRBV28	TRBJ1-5	TGTGCCAGCAGTGGGCTGACAGGGTCGGGCAATCAGCCCCAGCATTTT	CASSGLTGSGNQPQHF
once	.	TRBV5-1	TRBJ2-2	TGCGCCAGCAGCTCGGAGGGTACGGGCGGGGAGCTGTTTTTT	CASSSEGTGGELFF
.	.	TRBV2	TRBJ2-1	TGTGCCAGCTCAGTAAGGCAGGGAAACAATGAGCAGTTCTTC	CASSVRQGNNEQFF
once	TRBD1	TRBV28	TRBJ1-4	TGTGCCAGCAGTTTATCGCCAGACAGGGGATTGGCAACTAATGAAAAACTGTTTTTT	CASSLSPDRGLATNEKLFF
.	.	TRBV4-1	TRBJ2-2	TGCGCCAGCAGCCGGGTAGACAGCACCGGGGAGCTGTTTTTT	CASSRVDSTGELFF
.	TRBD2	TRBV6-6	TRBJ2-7	TGTGCCAGCCGGGAGGAAGCGATTTACGAGCAGTACTTC	CASREEAIYEQYF
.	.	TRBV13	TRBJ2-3	TGTGCCAGCAGCTTCTCGGACTCCCTAGTGACGGATACGCAGTATTTT	CASSFSDSLVTDTQYF
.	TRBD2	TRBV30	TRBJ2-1	TGTGCCTGGACCCTAGGTAAGACTAGCGGAAACAATGAGCAGTTCTTC	CAWTLGKTSGNNEQFF
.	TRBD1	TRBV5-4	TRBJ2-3	TGTGCCAGCAGCAGCGGACAGGGTCCAGATACGCAGTATTTT	CASSSGQGPDTQYF
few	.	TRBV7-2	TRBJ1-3	TGTGCCAGCGGAGAGACTGGAGGAAACACCATATATTTT	CASGETGGNTIYF
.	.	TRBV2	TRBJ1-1	TGTGCCAGCAGTGAAGCTAGGACAAAAAACACTGAAGCTTTCTTT	CASSEARTKNTEAFF
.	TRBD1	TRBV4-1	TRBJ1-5	TGCGCCAGCAGCCCGCTTCCGACAGGGGGCAATCAGCCTCAGCATTTT	CASSPLPTGGNQPQHF
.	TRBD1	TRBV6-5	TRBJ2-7	TGTGCCAGCAGTTACTCAGGACAGGGCGGCTACGAGCAGTACTTC	CASSYSGQGGYEQYF
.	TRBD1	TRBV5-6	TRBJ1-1	TGTGCCAGCAGCGTGAGGGGGCAATGGACTGAAGCTTTCTTT	CASSVRGQWTEAFF
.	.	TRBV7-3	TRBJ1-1	TGTGCCAGCAGCTTAGGCAGAAACACTGAAGCTTTCTTT	CASSLGRNTEAFF
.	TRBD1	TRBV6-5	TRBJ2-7	TGTGCCAGCAGTTCTGACAGGGTCGTCAGCTCCTACGAGCAGTACTTC	CASSSDRVVSSYEQYF
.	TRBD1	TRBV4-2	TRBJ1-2	TGTGCCAGCAGCCTTACCGGGACAGGGAACTATGGCTACACCTTC	CASSLTGTGNYGYTF
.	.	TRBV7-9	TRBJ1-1	TGTGCCAGCAGCTCCTTGGTAGTTGAAGCTTTCTTT	CASSSLVVEAFF
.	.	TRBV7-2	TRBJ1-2	TGTGCCAGCAGCTTAGAGGTGCCGGGACTTGGCTACACCTTC	CASSLEVPGLGYTF
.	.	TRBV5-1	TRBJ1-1	TGCGCCAGCTTCCCGACAGGACCGAACACTGAAGCTTTCTTT	CASFPTGPNTEAFF
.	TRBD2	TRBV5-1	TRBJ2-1	TGCGCCAGCAGCGTACGGACTAGCGGGAGCGGTGAGCAGTTCTTC	CASSVRTSGSGEQFF
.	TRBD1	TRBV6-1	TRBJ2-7	TGTGCCAGCAGTGAAGATTGGAGGGACAGGGGGCTCCCATACGAGCAGTACTTC	CASSEDWRDRGLPYEQYF